The clone carrying this T cell receptor (beta chain) showed up just once. TRAV- and TRBV-specific primers, spanning alpha and beta chains, primed first-strand cDNA. Both a constant-region primer and a V-primer adapter served to amplify TCRs across roughly 20 PCR cycles. TCRdb itself ran the reads through MiXCR, one entry per CDR3 protein. This table has around 9,000 distinct CDR3 sequences, around 74% appearing once. These data belong to a study of low-dose radiotherapy and immunotherapy resistance in tumors. The V and J ends lost 6 bases and 2 bases, in that order; junction bases with no gene match: 2. Germline CDR1 SNHLY, CDR2 FYNNEI. CDR3 length: 14 amino acids.

The J gene is TRBJ1-5, the V gene TRBV2; 9 bases match TRBD1. The sequence was collected from a human donor with advanced metastatic prostate, ovarian, gallbladder or colorectal cancer (not recorded which). This table probably holds off-target reads from a library built for another chain. CDR3 bases: TGTGCCAGCAGCTGGACAGGGGGCAATCAGCCCCAGCATTTT. Its protein product is CASSWTGGNQPQHF. Based on the CDR3 plus reference TRBV2 and TRBJ1-5, the full variable domain is EPEVTQTPSHQVTQMGQEVILRCVPISNHLYFYWYRQILGQKVEFLVSFYNNEISEKSEIFDDQFSVERPDGSNFTLKIRSTKLEDSAMYFCASSWTGGNQPQHFGDGTRLSIL.